Shown below are 20 T cell receptor beta chains from a single sample sequenced in a study of cytomegalovirus exposure and HLA in healthy donors. Clones were sequenced by immunoSEQ multiplex PCR, and TCRdb holds only the in-frame ones, with some missing. The table records some 180,000 clones, approximately 86% of them present only once. Source material: PBMCs. The receptor set was obtained from a man aged 25-45 years in good health and CMV-seropositive.

This clone was seen only a few times. V and J are TRBV6-1 and TRBJ2-7; D gene unclear. From germline, CDR1 is MNHNS and CDR2 SASEGT. Trimming shortened V by 7 bases and J by 5 bases, and 12 bases separated the two germline ends. CDR3 length: 12 residues. The CDR3 sequence is CASTTLIHEQYF. The CDR3 DNA reads TGTGCCAGCACCACACTTATACACGAGCAGTACTTC.

The chain uses TRBV5-6 and TRBJ2-7, with 10 nucleotides matching TRBD1. The junction had 5 bases not matched to a gene; V was cut back by 0 bases and J by 2 bases. The CDR3 runs to 16 residues. Germline V gene data show CDR1 as SGHDT and CDR2 as YYEEEE. CDR3 DNA sequence: TGTGCCAGCAGCTTGGCCGACAGGGGGCGGGCCTACGAGCAGTACTTC. It yields the protein CASSLADRGRAYEQYF.

The V gene is TRBV4-1, the J gene TRBJ2-2; TRBD1 matches at 9 bases. The CDR3 sequence is 16 residues long. CDR1 is MGHRA and CDR2 is YSYEKL in the germline V gene. V shed 2 bases and J 6 bases; nucleotides not matched to a gene: 7. The CDR3 coding sequence is TGCGCCAGCAGCCAAAGGACAGGGGCTGGCTCCGGGGAGCTGTTTTTT. Translating it yields CASSQRTGAGSGELFF.

The rearrangement joins TRBV5-4 to TRBJ1-2, with 7 bases fitting TRBD1. The germline V gene has CDR1 SGHNT and CDR2 YYREEE (reference sequence). This CDR3 is 16 amino acids long. J was trimmed by 4 bases and V by 4 bases; bases with no gene match: 13. CDR3 in DNA: TGTGCCAGCAGCCAGTATACTCCCGGGACAGCCTATGGCTACACCTTC. This sequence encodes CASSQYTPGTAYGYTF.

The chain combines TRBV29-1 with TRBJ2-1; D is unresolved. Trimming took off 5 bases at V and 5 bases at J, with 7 bases between the two ends. CDR1 and CDR2 from the germline V gene are SQVTM and ANQGSEA. The CDR3 covers 11 residues. The CDR3 spells CSVNHDNEQFF. CDR3 in DNA: TGCAGCGTTAACCACGACAATGAGCAGTTCTTC.

This clone was seen a few times. CDR3: CASSLGAVNYGYTF. CDR3 nucleotides: TGTGCCAGCAGCTTAGGGGCAGTCAACTATGGCTACACCTTC. This chain links TRBV7-9 with TRBJ1-2; D is unresolved. Deletions cut 1 base from V and 2 bases from J, with 8 bases between. Looked up from germline, CDR1 is SEHNR and CDR2 is FQNEAQ (reference sequence). The CDR3 has 14 residues.

V and J are TRBV27 and TRBJ2-7; D might be TRBD1 (6 bases). This CDR3 region has 18 residues. The germline gives CDR1 MNHEY, CDR2 SMNVEV (reference sequence). V lost 2 bases and J 3 bases, leaving 23 bases between the germline ends. In DNA form, the CDR3 reads TGTGCCAGCAGTTTAATGTCGGGGACATCATTTCCCTACTACGAGCAGTACTTC. The encoded protein is CASSLMSGTSFPYYEQYF.

This clone was observed a few times. J is TRBJ1-3 and V is TRBV9; D unclear. V shed 0 bases and J shed 0 bases, with 4 bases lying between them. The CDR3 totals 14 residues. Per germline, CDR1 SGDLS and CDR2 YYNGEE. The CDR3 bases are TGTGCCAGCAGCGTAGTTGGCTCTGGAAACACCATATATTTT. It encodes CASSVVGSGNTIYF.

V is TRBV19 and J is TRBJ1-5, with D maybe TRBD1 (6 bases). Looked up from germline, CDR1 is LNHDA and CDR2 is SQIVND (reference sequence). Trimming shortened V by 1 base and J by 4 bases, and 17 bases separated the two germline ends. The CDR3 runs to 17 residues. CDR3 protein: CASSIVRGRLRNQPQHF. The CDR3 region has the DNA TGTGCCAGTAGTATAGTGCGGGGGCGCCTAAGAAATCAGCCCCAGCATTTT.

This sequence joins TRBV28 and TRBJ1-5; possible D gene TRBD1, 6 bases. Germline V gene sequence: CDR1 MDHEN, CDR2 SYDVKM. The CDR3 is 16 amino acids. Trimming shortened V by 3 bases and J by 7 bases, and 19 bases separated the two germline ends. CDR3 amino acids: CASSLDLGASGQPQHF. The CDR3 DNA is TGTGCCAGCAGTTTGGATCTGGGGGCGAGCGGGCAGCCCCAGCATTTT.

The chain is built from TRBV5-6 and TRBJ1-5; no firm D call. Germline V CDR1 and CDR2: SGHDT, YYEEEE. V was trimmed by 2 bases and J by 7 bases, leaving 7 bases between them. The CDR3 has 12 amino acids. This CDR3 is CASSFRGQPQHF. The CDR3, as DNA: TGTGCCAGCAGCTTCCGGGGACAGCCCCAGCATTTT. The variable domain in full, completed from reference TRBV5-6 and TRBJ1-5, reads DAGVTQSPTHLIKTRGQQVTLRCSPKSGHDTVSWYQQALGQGPQFIFQYYEEEERQRGNFPDRFSGHQFPNYSSELNVNALLLGDSALYLCASSFRGQPQHFGDGTRLSIL.

V and J are TRBV5-6 and TRBJ2-7; 9 positions match TRBD1. Germline CDR1 and CDR2: SGHDT and YYEEEE. The CDR3 loop spans 14 amino acids. Trimming cost V 6 bases and J 2 bases; bases outside gene matches: 6. CDR3 DNA sequence: TGTGCCAGCATAGAGACAGGGGGGACCTACGAGCAGTACTTC. Translation: CASIETGGTYEQYF.

This clone was seen a few times. This chain uses TRBV4-1 with TRBJ1-4, with a weak D call TRBD1 (5 bases). The ends were cut back, 2 bases at V and 5 bases at J, with 6 bases in the middle. Looked up from germline, CDR1 is MGHRA and CDR2 is YSYEKL. This CDR3 has 13 amino acids. The CDR3 is CASSQPGNEKLFF. CDR3 nucleotide sequence: TGCGCCAGCAGCCAACCAGGGAATGAAAAACTGTTTTTT.

Notes on this clone: Mismatch with germline at one junction end may stem from a read error. CDR3 coding DNA: TGTGCTAGCAGCCCTTATGGCGGCACCGGGGAGCTGTTTTTT. It yields the protein CASSPYGGTGELFF. The chain links TRBV7-7 to TRBJ2-2, with D uncertain. CDR3 length: 14 residues. CDR1 is SSHAT and CDR2 is FNYEAQ in the germline V gene (reference sequence). Full variable domain (remainder filled in from reference TRBV7-7 and TRBJ2-2): GAGVSQSPRYKVTKRGQDVTLRCDPISSHATLYWYQQALGQGPEFLTYFNYEAQPDKSGLPSDRFSAERPEGSISTLTIQRTEQRDSAMYRCASSPYGGTGELFFGEGSRLTVL.

The gene calls are TRBV6-6 and TRBJ1-2; D uncertain. The V gene's germline CDR1 is MNHNY and CDR2 SVGAGI (reference sequence). The CDR3 consists of 13 residues. With 8 bases removed from V and 2 bases from J, the gap between germline ends came to 12 bases. CDR3 sequence: CASSATLNYGYTF. CDR3 nucleotide sequence: TGTGCCAGCTCAGCCACCCTAAACTATGGCTACACCTTC.

The chain recombines TRBV6-6 with TRBJ2-3, with a possible D match to TRBD2 (5 bases). Trimming pared 9 bases from V and 1 base from J, leaving 8 bases between. In germline, CDR1 is MNHNY, CDR2 SVGAGI (reference sequence). The CDR3 sequence is 12 residues long. This chain's CDR3 is CASEGGTDTQYF. CDR3 nucleotide sequence: TGTGCCAGTGAGGGTGGCACAGATACGCAGTATTTT.

The chain employs TRBV7-6 and TRBJ2-2; D may correspond to TRBD1 or TRBD2 (5 bases each). The CDR3 extends over 16 amino acids. Trimming pared 5 bases from V and 6 bases from J, leaving 19 bases between. Germline assignment: CDR1 SGHVS and CDR2 FNYEAQ. The CDR3 is CASSPVLGVRAGELFF. The CDR3 DNA is TGTGCCAGCAGCCCAGTTTTGGGGGTCAGGGCCGGGGAGCTGTTTTTT.

The chain carries TRBV11-3 and TRBJ2-1; 10 positions agree with TRBD2. V lost 8 bases to trimming and J lost 4 bases; unmatched junction nucleotides: 2. Germline values: CDR1 SGHNT, CDR2 YENEEA. The CDR3 runs 13 residues. The CDR3 sequence is CASQREGYNEQFF. In nucleotides, the CDR3 is TGTGCCAGCCAGCGGGAGGGATACAATGAGCAGTTCTTC.

This chain joins TRBV13 and TRBJ1-3; D is undetermined. Between the trimmed V and J ends, which lost 3 bases and 1 base, there was a span of 10 bases. The CDR3 consists of 15 residues. Germline-derived CDR1 and CDR2 are PRHDT and FYEKMQ (reference sequence). The CDR3 DNA sequence: TGTGCCAGCAGCTTGAGGACTTTTTCTGGAAACACCATATATTTT. Translating it yields CASSLRTFSGNTIYF.

This clone was seen a handful of times. V gene TRBV7-9 combines with J gene TRBJ1-5; weak D call: TRBD1 (6 bases). V lost 5 bases and J 1 base, leaving 9 bases between the germline ends. The CDR3 covers 14 residues. Looked up from germline, CDR1 is SEHNR and CDR2 is FQNEAQ (reference sequence). The CDR3 region is CASSGGGSNQPQHF. CDR3 bases: TGTGCCAGCAGCGGGGGGGGCAGCAATCAGCCCCAGCATTTT.